This entry lists 15 T cell receptor beta chains sequenced from one sample in a study of beta chain features in type 1 diabetes. What was sequenced were expressed TCRB transcripts, since all of the isolated RNA had been reverse transcribed. Repertoires were generated with immunoSEQ multiplex PCR, while TCRdb's copy carries only in-frame clones and drops some. This sample has about 370,000 clones, with about 15% found just once. Source material: naive CD4+ T cells from blood. These receptors originate from a woman younger than 30 in good health.

The gene calls are TRBV5-1 and TRBJ2-6, with a tentative D call TRBD1 (6 bases). The CDR3 is made up of 15 amino acids. V shed 3 bases and J shed 2 bases, with 9 bases lying between them. The germline V gene has CDR1 SGHRS and CDR2 YFSETQ. CDR3 loop: CASSSDRPGANVLTF. The DNA of the CDR3 is TGCGCCAGCAGCTCCGACAGGCCTGGGGCCAACGTCCTGACTTTC. The entire variable domain, with the rest obtained from reference TRBV5-1 and TRBJ2-6, is as follows: KAGVTQTPRYLIKTRGQQVTLSCSPISGHRSVSWYQQTPGQGLQFLFEYFSETQRNKGNFPGRFSGRQFSNSRSEMNVSTLELGDSALYLCASSSDRPGANVLTFGAGSRLTVL.

This clone was counted only a few times. The rearrangement uses TRBV7-2 and TRBJ2-4; tentatively, D is TRBD2 (5 bases). This CDR3 is built from 15 residues. Trimming pared 5 bases from V and 1 base from J, leaving 12 bases between. Germline CDR1 reads SGHTA; CDR2 reads FQGNSA. Written as DNA, the CDR3 is TGTGCCAGCAGCCTCAGGCGCGGGGCCAAAAACATTCAGTACTTC. This translates into CASSLRRGAKNIQYF.

This clone was counted a few times. The rearrangement links TRBV9 to TRBJ2-1; 9 bases are shared with TRBD1. After removal of 3 bases from V and 2 bases from J, the junction contained 3 bases not matched to a gene. The CDR3 length is 15 residues. Germline CDR1 is SGDLS and CDR2 is YYNGEE. The CDR3 loop is CASSATGGTYNEQFF. CDR3 bases: TGTGCCAGCAGCGCGACAGGGGGTACCTACAATGAGCAGTTCTTC.

The chain employs TRBV6-4 and TRBJ2-2; no reliable D call. Germline CDR1 reads MRHNA; CDR2 reads SNTAGT. V lost 1 base to trimming and J lost 0 bases, with 3 bases between them. This CDR3 spans 14 amino acids. The CDR3 here is CASSDLANTGELFF. The CDR3 nucleotides read TGTGCCAGCAGTGACTTAGCGAACACCGGGGAGCTGTTTTTT.

V and J are TRBV4-2 and TRBJ1-1, with a weak D call TRBD1 (6 bases). Germline V gives CDR1 LGHNA, CDR2 YNFKEQ. The V end lost 0 bases, the J end lost 1 base, and 12 bases lay between the germline ends. The CDR3 has 16 amino acids. CDR3 coding DNA: TGTGCCAGCAGCCAAGATGCTCAGGGGTGGAACACTGAAGCTTTCTTT. It translates to CASSQDAQGWNTEAFF.

This clone was observed a few times. The rearrangement joins TRBV7-2 to TRBJ1-4; 9 nucleotides line up with TRBD1. CDR1 and CDR2 from the germline V gene are SGHTA and FQGNSA. After removal of 3 bases from V and 7 bases from J, the junction contained 6 bases not matched to a gene. The length of the CDR3 is 15 residues. This chain's CDR3 is CASSLQTGGLEKLFF. The CDR3 bases are TGTGCCAGCAGCTTGCAGACAGGGGGACTTGAAAAACTGTTTTTT.

With respect to this clone: The sample carries other DNA sequences with the same CDR3. The CDR3 sequence is CATSRDRGQETQYF. The CDR3 bases are TGTGCCACCAGCAGGGACAGGGGGCAGGAGACCCAGTACTTC. The chain links TRBV15 to TRBJ2-5; 11 nucleotides match TRBD1. Germline CDR1 is LNHNV and CDR2 is YYDKDF (reference sequence). This CDR3 contains 14 residues. Trimming cost V 3 bases and J 5 bases; bases outside gene matches: 2.

The chain recombines TRBV7-9 with TRBJ1-1; no clear D. Germline V gives CDR1 SEHNR, CDR2 FQNEAQ (reference sequence). V was shortened by 7 bases and J by 0 bases, with 18 bases between the two germline ends. The CDR3 length is 16 residues. Here the CDR3 DNA reads TGTGCCAGCACCTTGCGAAGCCGTTTCATGAACACTGAAGCTTTCTTT. Amino acids: CASTLRSRFMNTEAFF.

This clone was observed a handful of times. The chain is built from TRBV5-4 and TRBJ2-7; 12 bases match TRBD2. V gave up 4 bases and J gave up 6 bases; unmatched junction bases: 11. The germline V gene has CDR1 SGHNT and CDR2 YYREEE (reference sequence). The CDR3 loop spans 16 amino acids. The CDR3 region has the DNA TGTGCCAGCAGCCCGGAACTAGCGGGAGGATTGTCCGAGCAGTACTTC. Translation: CASSPELAGGLSEQYF.

This clone was detected a few times. The CDR3 spells CASRGTPTSAEAFF. The DNA for the CDR3 is TGTGCCAGTAGGGGGACTCCGACAAGCGCTGAAGCTTTCTTT. The chain links TRBV19 to TRBJ1-1; TRBD1 might be the D (5 bases). Germline CDR1 and CDR2: LNHDA and SQIVND (reference sequence). This CDR3 is built from 14 residues. Trimming removed 6 bases from V and 6 bases from J, with 17 bases in between.

The gene calls are TRBV5-1 and TRBJ2-1; the D gene is possibly TRBD2 (6 bases). Deletions cut 0 bases from V and 7 bases from J, with 14 bases between. This CDR3 spans 15 amino acids. CDR1 is SGHRS, CDR2 YFSETQ, per germline. In DNA form, the CDR3 reads TGCGCCAGCAGCTTGGGTCCGGGACTGAGGAATGAGCAGTTCTTC. As protein: CASSLGPGLRNEQFF.

The chain links TRBV4-2 to TRBJ2-3, with TRBD2 as a possible D gene (7 bases). Deletions cut 4 bases from V and 4 bases from J, with 15 bases between. The CDR3 contains 15 residues. Per germline, CDR1 LGHNA and CDR2 YNFKEQ. CDR3 nucleotide sequence: TGTGCCAGCAGCCCCTTAGGGGGGGGTCCAGATACGCAGTATTTT. Residues: CASSPLGGGPDTQYF.

This clone was seen a handful of times. The V call is TRBV9, the J call TRBJ1-5, with 9 positions matching TRBD1. The V and J ends lost 4 bases and 6 bases, in that order; junction bases with no gene match: 11. The CDR3 is 16 residues long. Germline V CDR1 and CDR2: SGDLS, YYNGEE. DNA of the CDR3: TGTGCCAGCAGCAAAACTCCGGGACAGGGAGGTCAGCCCCAGCATTTT. Translated, it gives CASSKTPGQGGQPQHF. Combining the CDR3 with reference TRBV9 and TRBJ1-5 gives the whole variable domain DSGVTQTPKHLITATGQRVTLRCSPRSGDLSVYWYQQSLDQGLQFLIQYYNGEERAKGNILERFSAQQFPDLHSELNLSSLELGDSALYFCASSKTPGQGGQPQHFGDGTRLSIL.

This clone was detected a few times. This sequence joins TRBV5-4 and TRBJ1-1, with D perhaps TRBD1 (6 bases). CDR1 and CDR2 from the germline V gene are SGHNT and YYREEE (reference sequence). V was clipped by 6 bases and J by 1 base, with 13 bases between them. The length of the CDR3 is 14 residues. Here the CDR3 DNA reads TGTGCCAGCATCCGCGGACAGCCGAACACTGAAGCTTTCTTT. Protein product: CASIRGQPNTEAFF.

The chain links TRBV5-1 to TRBJ2-4; D not resolved. Germline CDR1 SGHRS, CDR2 YFSETQ. This CDR3 has 15 residues. Trimming removed 0 bases at V and 0 bases at J, with 7 bases between. CDR3 in amino acids: CASSLAEVAKNIQYF. For the CDR3, the DNA is TGCGCCAGCAGCTTGGCCGAGGTAGCCAAAAACATTCAGTACTTC.